What follows describes a single T cell receptor beta chain. This record belongs to a study of blood T cell repertoires in COVID-19. About the research overall: Acute and convalescent COVID-19 specimens originated in the United States, Italy and Spain. PBMCs, B-cell-depleted T cells, or T cells provided the cDNA or gDNA that made up the material.

Method: immunoSEQ multiplex PCR; TCRdb's copy keeps in-frame clones and lacks some. The repertoire holds 200,000 to 300,000 clones, with approximately 80% as singletons. The CDR3 spans 14 residues. CDR1 LGHDT and CDR2 YNNKEL come from the germline V gene (reference sequence). V was cut by 1 base and J by 6 bases, with 13 bases left in between. The sample consisted of peripheral blood. The clonotype originates from a woman older than 75 with COVID-19, enrolled during active disease. This rearrangement joins TRBV3-1 (or the pseudogene TRBV3-2) to TRBJ2-7, with D possibly TRBD2 on 7 matching bases. The CDR3 DNA sequence: TGTGCCAGCAGCCAAGTGAGGGGGGGTGCCGAGCAGTACTTC. Protein product: CASSQVRGGAEQYF.